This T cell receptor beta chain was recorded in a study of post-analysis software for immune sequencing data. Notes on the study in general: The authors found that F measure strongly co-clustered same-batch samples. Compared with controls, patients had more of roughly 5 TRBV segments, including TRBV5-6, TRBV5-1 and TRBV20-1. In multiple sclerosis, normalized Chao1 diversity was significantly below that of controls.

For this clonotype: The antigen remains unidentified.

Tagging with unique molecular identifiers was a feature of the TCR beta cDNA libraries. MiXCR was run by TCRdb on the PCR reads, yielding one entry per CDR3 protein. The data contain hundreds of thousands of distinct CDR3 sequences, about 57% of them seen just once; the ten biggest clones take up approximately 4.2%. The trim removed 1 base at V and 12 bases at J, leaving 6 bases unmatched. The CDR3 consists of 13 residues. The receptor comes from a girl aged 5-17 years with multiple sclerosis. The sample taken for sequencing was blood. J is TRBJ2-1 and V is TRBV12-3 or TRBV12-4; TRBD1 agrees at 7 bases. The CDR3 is CASSLGGQSAQFF. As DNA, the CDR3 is TGTGCCAGCAGTTTAGGGGGACAGTCAGCGCAGTTCTTC.